The clone carrying this TCR beta chain was seen at least ten times. The record originates from a study of Graves' ophthalmopathy and Graves' hyperthyroidism. The CDR3 contains 12 residues. V shed 3 bases and J shed 5 bases, with 11 bases lying between them. Germline V gene lookup returns CDR1 DFQATT and CDR2 SNEGSKA (reference sequence). Beta-chain TCR CDR3 regions were amplified from RNA transcripts. The first round was an RT-PCR with HTBI primers, and the second round was a multiplex PCR. MiXCR, run by TCRdb on the multiplex PCR reads, gives a single entry per CDR3 protein. The table includes some 25,000 distinct CDR3 sequences, 45% to 60% detected once.

The V gene is TRBV20-1, the J gene TRBJ2-7; possible D gene TRBD2, 5 bases. What was sequenced was peripheral blood. The receptor was isolated from an adult woman with stable Graves' hyperthyroidism. The CDR3, as DNA: TGCAGTGCTAGCGGGGTAACCCACGAGCAGTACTTC. The encoded protein is CSASGVTHEQYF.